The rows below give T cell receptor beta chains drawn from one sample of a study of blood T cells in healthy people across ages. TCRdb called the 5' RACE reads again in MiXCR, with one record for every CDR3 protein. This table holds around 1.1 million distinct CDR3 sequences, 35% to 40% found once. The sample comprised blood. The origin of the receptors is a young man in good health. Each CDR3 is given with its conserved first and last residue. The D gene is left open where the match is weak. Size tells how often a clone was seen (once, few, many) or the class of an expanded clone, and some rows leave it out.

V gene: TRBV7-9; J gene: TRBJ1-4; CDR3 length: 14; D gene: NA; clone size: NA; CDR3 protein: CASSLYRSGEKLFF; CDR3 DNA: TGTGCCAGCAGCTTATATCGGTCGGGGGAAAAACTGTTTTTT
V gene: TRBV4-2; J gene: TRBJ2-4; CDR3 length: 19; D gene: NA; clone size: NA; CDR3 protein: CASSQDFGATLLAKNIQYF; CDR3 DNA: TGTGCCAGCAGCCAAGATTTCGGGGCGACCCTTCTAGCCAAAAACATTCAGTACTTC
V gene: TRBV13; J gene: TRBJ2-7; CDR3 length: 15; D gene: NA; clone size: few; CDR3 protein: CASSLGLAATYEQYF; CDR3 DNA: TGTGCCAGCAGCTTAGGGCTAGCCGCGACCTACGAGCAGTACTTC
V gene: TRBV5-1; J gene: TRBJ1-1; CDR3 length: 16; D gene: NA; clone size: many; CDR3 protein: CASSPLSGATNTEAFF; CDR3 DNA: TGCGCCAGCAGCCCCTTGAGTGGGGCAACGAACACTGAAGCTTTCTTT
V gene: TRBV7-9; J gene: TRBJ2-7; CDR3 length: 14; D gene: NA; clone size: few; CDR3 protein: CASSPLPDSYEQYF; CDR3 DNA: TGTGCCAGCAGCCCACTTCCTGACTCCTACGAGCAGTACTTC
V gene: TRBV29-1; J gene: TRBJ1-1; CDR3 length: 14; D gene: NA; clone size: few; CDR3 protein: CSVEVRKGMTEAFF; CDR3 DNA: TGCAGCGTTGAAGTTAGAAAGGGGATGACTGAAGCTTTCTTT
V gene: TRBV28; J gene: TRBJ2-4; CDR3 length: 19; D gene: TRBD1; clone size: NA; CDR3 protein: CAGSPRDRGFTVAKNIQYF; CDR3 DNA: TGTGCCGGCAGCCCCAGGGACAGGGGTTTTACTGTAGCCAAAAACATTCAGTACTTC
V gene: TRBV10-3; J gene: TRBJ1-1; CDR3 length: 12; D gene: TRBD1; clone size: few; CDR3 protein: CATGQDATEAFF; CDR3 DNA: TGTGCCACAGGACAGGATGCCACTGAAGCTTTCTTT
V gene: TRBV12-3/TRBV12-4; J gene: TRBJ1-2; CDR3 length: 15; D gene: TRBD1; clone size: few; CDR3 protein: CASSPRQGNYHGYTF; CDR3 DNA: TGTGCCAGCAGTCCCAGACAGGGGAATTATCATGGCTACACCTTC
V gene: TRBV4-3; J gene: TRBJ2-1; CDR3 length: 16; D gene: NA; clone size: NA; CDR3 protein: CASSQSAGGDHNEQFF; CDR3 DNA: TGCGCCAGCAGCCAAAGTGCTGGCGGGGACCACAATGAGCAGTTCTTC
V gene: TRBV4-2; J gene: TRBJ1-6; CDR3 length: 14; D gene: NA; clone size: few; CDR3 protein: CASSQDLVNSPLHF; CDR3 DNA: TGTGCCAGCAGCCAAGACTTGGTTAATTCACCCCTCCACTTT
V gene: TRBV12-3/TRBV12-4; J gene: TRBJ2-1; CDR3 length: 17; D gene: NA; clone size: many; CDR3 protein: CASSPSRVLRLYNEQFF; CDR3 DNA: TGTGCCAGCAGTCCCAGTCGGGTACTTCGACTCTACAATGAGCAGTTCTTC
V gene: TRBV20-1; J gene: TRBJ1-1; CDR3 length: 14; D gene: TRBD1; clone size: few; CDR3 protein: CSARDTGQGIGAFF; CDR3 DNA: TGCAGTGCTAGAGATACGGGACAGGGAATAGGAGCTTTCTTT
V gene: TRBV6-2/TRBV6-3; J gene: TRBJ2-3; CDR3 length: 16; D gene: NA; clone size: NA; CDR3 protein: CASSNRTPGRTDTQYF; CDR3 DNA: TGTGCCAGCAGTAACCGGACCCCGGGGAGGACAGATACGCAGTATTTT
V gene: TRBV5-1; J gene: TRBJ1-2; CDR3 length: 15; D gene: NA; clone size: few; CDR3 protein: CASRIGAQGSYGYTF; CDR3 DNA: TGCGCCAGTAGAATTGGGGCTCAGGGATCCTATGGCTACACCTTC
V gene: TRBV12-3/TRBV12-4; J gene: TRBJ1-2; CDR3 length: 14; D gene: TRBD1; clone size: few; CDR3 protein: CASSRGDSLYGYTF; CDR3 DNA: TGTGCCAGCAGCCGGGGGGACAGTCTCTATGGCTACACCTTC
V gene: TRBV6-2/TRBV6-3; J gene: TRBJ2-7; CDR3 length: 15; D gene: NA; clone size: NA; CDR3 protein: CASSVFGGTYNEQYF; CDR3 DNA: TGTGCCAGCAGTGTCTTTGGGGGGACGTACAATGAGCAGTACTTC
V gene: TRBV7-3; J gene: TRBJ1-4; CDR3 length: 14; D gene: NA; clone size: NA; CDR3 protein: CASSLGAGEEKLFF; CDR3 DNA: TGTGCCAGCAGCCTAGGGGCAGGGGAGGAAAAACTGTTTTTT
V gene: TRBV11-2; J gene: TRBJ2-7; CDR3 length: 14; D gene: TRBD2; clone size: few; CDR3 protein: CASSPSGGAYEQYF; CDR3 DNA: TGTGCCAGCAGCCCTAGCGGGGGGGCCTACGAGCAGTACTTC
V gene: TRBV12-3/TRBV12-4; J gene: TRBJ2-4; CDR3 length: 15; D gene: TRBD1; clone size: NA; CDR3 protein: CASSLGPGGSYDQYF; CDR3 DNA: TGTGCCAGCAGTTTAGGTCCAGGGGGCTCCTACGATCAGTACTTC
V gene: TRBV4-3; J gene: TRBJ2-7; CDR3 length: 15; D gene: NA; clone size: few; CDR3 protein: CASSQEWTPAYEQYF; CDR3 DNA: TGCGCCAGCAGCCAAGAATGGACACCAGCCTACGAGCAGTACTTC
V gene: TRBV6-6; J gene: TRBJ2-3; CDR3 length: 16; D gene: NA; clone size: NA; CDR3 protein: CASSYSIWAHTDTQYF; CDR3 DNA: TGTGCCAGCAGTTACTCGATCTGGGCCCACACAGATACGCAGTATTTT
V gene: TRBV10-3; J gene: TRBJ2-7; CDR3 length: 16; D gene: NA; clone size: NA; CDR3 protein: CAISAPGQYSSYEQYF; CDR3 DNA: TGTGCCATCAGTGCGCCGGGACAATATAGCTCCTACGAGCAGTACTTC
V gene: TRBV15; J gene: TRBJ2-7; CDR3 length: 11; D gene: NA; clone size: many; CDR3 protein: CATSNPYEQYF; CDR3 DNA: TGTGCCACCAGCAACCCTTACGAGCAGTACTTC